Below, one T cell receptor beta chain is given with its context. This clonotype was picked up a small number of times. No antigen is known for it. No clone much larger than this one lies a single base away; base qualities are absent. Preparation of the library involved PCR. These reads were obtained on a 454 GS FLX Titanium. TCRdb reworked the public reads: Q25 trimming with fastp, MiXCR clone assembly, productive beta chains retained. Every entry covers one CDR3 protein and lists the most common genes and DNA from its rows. In this sample the table shows over a thousand distinct CDR3 sequences, 75% to 85% of which occur a single time. Clones ranked in the top ten supply around 4.7% of the sample. These data come from a study of regulatory and conventional T cells in breast cancer (dated by TCRdb to between 2014 and 2016). There are 13 amino acids in the CDR3, from cysteine to phenylalanine inclusive. Solely the CDR3 DNA is kept, with 39 bases framed from the first base. The CDR1 and CDR2 encoded by the germline V gene (reference sequence) are SEHNR and FQNEAQ. V lost 1 base and J lost 2 bases; the stretch between them is 6 bases long.

Sequencing used regulatory T cells from blood. The sequence derives from a male donor in good health. This sequence uses TRBV7-9 and TRBJ2-7; the D gene is possibly TRBD1, with 5 bases matching. The CDR3 corresponds to CASSLETAYEQYF. The nucleotide sequence is given as TGTGCCAGCAGCTTAGAGACAGCCTACGAGCAGTACTTC.